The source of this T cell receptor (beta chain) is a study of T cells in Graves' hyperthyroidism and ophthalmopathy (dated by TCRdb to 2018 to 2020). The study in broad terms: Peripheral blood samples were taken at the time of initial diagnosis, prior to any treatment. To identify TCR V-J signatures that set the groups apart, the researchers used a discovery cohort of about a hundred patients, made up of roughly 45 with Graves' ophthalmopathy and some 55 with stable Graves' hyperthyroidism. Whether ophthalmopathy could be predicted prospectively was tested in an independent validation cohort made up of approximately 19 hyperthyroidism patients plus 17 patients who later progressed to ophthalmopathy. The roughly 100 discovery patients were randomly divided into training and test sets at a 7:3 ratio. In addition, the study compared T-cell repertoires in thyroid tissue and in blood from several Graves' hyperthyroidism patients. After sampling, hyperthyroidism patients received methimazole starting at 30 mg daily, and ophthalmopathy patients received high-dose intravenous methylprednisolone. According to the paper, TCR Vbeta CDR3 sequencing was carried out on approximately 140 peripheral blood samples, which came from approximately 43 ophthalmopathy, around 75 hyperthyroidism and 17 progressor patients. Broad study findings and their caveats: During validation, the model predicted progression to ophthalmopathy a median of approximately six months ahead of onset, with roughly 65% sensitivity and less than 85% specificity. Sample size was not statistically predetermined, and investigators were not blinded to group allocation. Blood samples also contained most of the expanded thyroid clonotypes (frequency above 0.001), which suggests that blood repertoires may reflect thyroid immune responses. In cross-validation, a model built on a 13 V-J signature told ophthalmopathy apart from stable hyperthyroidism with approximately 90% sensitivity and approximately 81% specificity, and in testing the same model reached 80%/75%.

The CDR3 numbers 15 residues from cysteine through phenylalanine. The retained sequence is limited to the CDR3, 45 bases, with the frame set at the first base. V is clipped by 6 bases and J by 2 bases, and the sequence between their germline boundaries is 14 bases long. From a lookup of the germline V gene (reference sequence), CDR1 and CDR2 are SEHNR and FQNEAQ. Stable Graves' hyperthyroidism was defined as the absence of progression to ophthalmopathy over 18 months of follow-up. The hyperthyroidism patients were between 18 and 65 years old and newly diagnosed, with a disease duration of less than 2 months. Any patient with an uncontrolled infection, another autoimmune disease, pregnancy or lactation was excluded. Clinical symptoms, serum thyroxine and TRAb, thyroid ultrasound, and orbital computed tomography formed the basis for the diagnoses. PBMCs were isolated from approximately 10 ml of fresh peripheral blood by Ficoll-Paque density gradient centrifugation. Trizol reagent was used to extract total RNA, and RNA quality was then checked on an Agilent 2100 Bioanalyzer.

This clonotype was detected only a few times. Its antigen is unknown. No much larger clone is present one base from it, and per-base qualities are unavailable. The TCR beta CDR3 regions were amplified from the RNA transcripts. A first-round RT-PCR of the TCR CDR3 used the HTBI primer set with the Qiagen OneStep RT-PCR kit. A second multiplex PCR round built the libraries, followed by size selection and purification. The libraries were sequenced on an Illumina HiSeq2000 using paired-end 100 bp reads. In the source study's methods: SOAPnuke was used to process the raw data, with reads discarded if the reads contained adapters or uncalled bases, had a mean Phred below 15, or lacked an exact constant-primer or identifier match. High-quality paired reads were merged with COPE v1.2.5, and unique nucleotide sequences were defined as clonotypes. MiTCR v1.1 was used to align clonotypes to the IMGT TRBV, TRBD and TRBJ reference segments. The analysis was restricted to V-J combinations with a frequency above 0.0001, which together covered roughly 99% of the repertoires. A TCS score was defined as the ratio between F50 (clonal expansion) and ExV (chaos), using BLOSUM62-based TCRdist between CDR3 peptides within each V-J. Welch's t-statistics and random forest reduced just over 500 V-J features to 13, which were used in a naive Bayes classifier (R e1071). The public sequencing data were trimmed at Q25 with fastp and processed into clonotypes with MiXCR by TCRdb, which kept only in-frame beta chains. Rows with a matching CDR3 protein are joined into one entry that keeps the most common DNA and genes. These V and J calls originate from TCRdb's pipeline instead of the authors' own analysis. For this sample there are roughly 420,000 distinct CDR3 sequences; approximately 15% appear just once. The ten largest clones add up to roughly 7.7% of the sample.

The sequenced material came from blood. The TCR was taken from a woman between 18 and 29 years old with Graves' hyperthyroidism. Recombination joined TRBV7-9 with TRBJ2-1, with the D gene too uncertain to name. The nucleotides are TGTGCCAGCAGACCCCAAAGTGGTACCTACAATGAGCAGTTCTTC. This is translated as CASRPQSGTYNEQFF.